Following are 11 T cell receptor beta chains from one sample sequenced in a study of blood T cell repertoires in COVID-19. TCRdb's table, derived via immunoSEQ multiplex PCR, lists solely in-frame clones and lacks some. The sample contains under 200,000 clones, about 91% of which appear only once. Sample: peripheral blood. The receptors derive from a woman aged 55-69 years who had recovered from COVID-19.

The rearrangement links TRBV4-2 to TRBJ1-2; no clear D gene. Trimming took off 0 bases at V and 5 bases at J, with 13 bases between the two ends. Looked up from germline, CDR1 is LGHNA and CDR2 is YNFKEQ. There are 15 residues in the CDR3. As DNA, the CDR3 is TGTGCCAGCAGCCAAGATCTGGCCTCCTCTTATGGCTACACCTTC. Its protein product is CASSQDLASSYGYTF.

This chain uses TRBV12-2 with TRBJ1-1; the D call in the table, TRBD1, was not verified against the DNA. TRBV12-2 is a documented pseudogene. This CDR3 comprises 17 residues. CDR3 DNA sequence: TGTGCAAGTCGCCACAGGGACAGGGGGCGCGTGAACACTGAAGCTTTCTTT. Translated, it gives CASRHRDRGRVNTEAFF.

J is TRBJ2-1 and V is TRBV2; 7 bases map to TRBD2. The V and J ends lost 8 bases and 7 bases, in that order; junction bases with no gene match: 11. CDR1 and CDR2 (germline): SNHLY, FYNNEI. The CDR3 totals 14 residues. The CDR3 sequence is CASGISGTTNEQFF. Here the CDR3 DNA reads TGTGCCAGCGGGATCTCCGGGACTACAAATGAGCAGTTCTTC.

This rearrangement joins TRBV4-1 to TRBJ1-5, with D uncertain. From germline, CDR1 is MGHRA and CDR2 YSYEKL. The V and J ends lost 0 bases and 4 bases respectively, with 4 bases between them. CDR3 length: 13 residues. As DNA, the CDR3 is TGCGCCAGCAGCCAAGATAATAATCAGCCCCAGCATTTT. Translation gives CASSQDNNQPQHF.

The V gene is TRBV12-3 or TRBV12-4, the J gene TRBJ2-7; D is undetermined. The V end lost 3 bases, the J end lost 12 bases, and 18 bases lay between the germline ends. The CDR3 extends over 13 amino acids. The CDR3 nucleotides are TGTGCCAGCAGTTTTAGTCCCCGCACGATCGTGTACTTC. Encoded protein: CASSFSPRTIVYF.

This clone has only one observation. The chain joins TRBV2 to TRBJ1-2; 10 nucleotides match TRBD1. Trimming cost V 4 bases and J 2 bases; bases outside gene matches: 1. CDR3 length: 14 residues. Germline CDR1 reads SNHLY; CDR2 reads FYNNEI. The CDR3 coding sequence is TGTGCCAGCAGTGGGGACAGGGGAAACTATGGCTACACCTTC. Its protein is CASSGDRGNYGYTF.

The sample holds a few counts of this clone. V is TRBV5-1 and J is TRBJ2-3, with 13 bases aligning to TRBD2. CDR3 size: 16 residues. CDR1 SGHRS and CDR2 YFSETQ come from the germline V gene. The V and J ends lost 0 bases and 5 bases, in that order; junction bases with no gene match: 3. For the CDR3, the DNA is TGCGCCAGCAGCTTGGGGACTAGCGGGGGTATAGATACGCAGTATTTT. It specifies CASSLGTSGGIDTQYF.

The chain recombines TRBV29-1 with TRBJ1-1; TRBD1 might be the D (5 bases). V dropped 4 bases and J dropped 8 bases, with 14 bases sitting between them. Germline V gene lookup returns CDR1 SQVTM and CDR2 ANQGSEA. The CDR3 spans 12 residues. The CDR3 spells CSVGGTGAEAFF. Written as DNA, the CDR3 is TGCAGCGTTGGTGGAACAGGAGCCGAAGCTTTCTTT.

This clone was seen a handful of times. This chain uses TRBV28 with TRBJ1-3; D is undetermined. The CDR3 sequence is 15 residues long. Per the germline V gene, CDR1 is MDHEN and CDR2 is SYDVKM. Trimming shortened V by 6 bases and J by 0 bases, and 12 bases separated the two germline ends. The CDR3 nucleotides are TGTGCCAGCAGCCCTCGACTACGCTCTGGAAACACCATATATTTT. Residues: CASSPRLRSGNTIYF.

V and J are TRBV5-1 and TRBJ1-3; no clear D. Trimming removed 0 bases at V and 0 bases at J, with 7 bases between. Germline CDR1 and CDR2: SGHRS and YFSETQ. This CDR3 is built from 15 residues. The CDR3 spells CASSLGGHSGNTIYF. CDR3 in DNA: TGCGCCAGCAGCTTGGGTGGGCACTCTGGAAACACCATATATTTT.

The chain joins TRBV19 to TRBJ1-2, with 7 bases fitting TRBD1. Germline CDR1 LNHDA, CDR2 SQIVND (reference sequence). The CDR3 contains 16 residues. V dropped 5 bases and J dropped 5; count of bases not matched to a gene: 14. CDR3 DNA: TGTGCCAGTAGTGCGGGACAGCTGGGGGCCCTTTATGGCTACACCTTC. Translation gives CASSAGQLGALYGYTF.